This T cell receptor (beta chain) was sequenced for a study of T cells in women clearing cervical HPV infection. Study in general: Case blood drawn at lesion detection; control blood after infection cleared. With HLA typing for only a few women, HLA confounding remains possible. Study observations and caveats: Cases carried less TRBV6-7 than controls: about 0.1% versus 0.15%. Effector/memory and HPV-specific T cells were not isolated, and association timing is unknown.

A word on this clone: The antigen remains undetermined. The CDR3 goes on 3 residues after the read ends, and that part is filled in from the germline J gene.

TCRdb's copy holds only in-frame clones and misses some; the assay was immunoSEQ multiplex PCR. The table counts 36,000 or so clones; under 8% lies in the top ten. V trimming: 3 bases; J trimming: 5 bases; junction bases outside the gene matches: 4. Per the germline V gene, CDR1 is LNHDA and CDR2 is SQIVND (reference sequence). This CDR3 is 14 amino acids long. The chain has TRBV19 and TRBJ2-5; the match to TRBD2 covers 9 bases. Input material: blood buffy coat. The sequence derives from a woman aged 18 to 69 with a cervical HPV16 infection that either progressed to CIN3+ or cleared (not recorded which). CDR3 amino acids: CASSMGGGVETQYF. The DNA read from the CDR3 is TGTGCCAGTAGTATGGGCGGGGGGGTGGAGACC.